Below are 14 T cell receptor beta chains sequenced from a single sample in a study of T cell changes during pregnancy in multiple sclerosis. Some clones are missing from TCRdb's copy, which holds only in-frame ones; the method was immunoSEQ multiplex PCR. The sample yields roughly 80,000 clones, around 89% seen once. The sequenced sample was peripheral blood, obtained before pregnancy. The source is a female donor with multiple sclerosis, enrolled in a pregnancy study.

The genes are TRBV6-5 and TRBJ1-3; possibly TRBD1 for D (6 bases). The CDR3 spans 15 residues. V was trimmed by 5 bases and J by 2 bases, leaving 13 bases between them. Germline V gene sequence: CDR1 MNHEY, CDR2 SVGAGI. CDR3 in DNA: TGTGCCAGCAGTACCCTGCCAGGGGCTGGAAACACCATATATTTT. Translated, it gives CASSTLPGAGNTIYF.

V is TRBV7-3 and J is TRBJ1-1; D gene ambiguous. The germline CDR1 and CDR2 sequences are SGHTA and FQGTGA. The CDR3 length is 14 residues. V lost 2 bases and J lost 0, with 7 bases in between. The CDR3, as DNA: TGTGCCAGCAGCTTACAGAGGTTGAACACTGAAGCTTTCTTT. It specifies CASSLQRLNTEAFF.

The chain recombines TRBV10-3 with TRBJ1-2; D gene ambiguous. V was shortened by 3 bases and J by 7 bases, with 27 bases between the two germline ends. This CDR3 has 18 residues. Germline CDR1 and CDR2: ENHRY and SYGVKD. The CDR3 DNA is TGTGCCATCAGTGAAGACGGGCTGGAAGGACGGACTCCTGTTGGCTACACCTTC. This codes for CAISEDGLEGRTPVGYTF.

CDR3 in amino acids: CASSLTGNYNEKLFF. The CDR3 DNA is TGCGCCAGCAGCTTAACAGGGAACTATAATGAAAAACTGTTTTTT. The V gene is TRBV5-1, the J gene TRBJ1-4, with D perhaps TRBD1 (6 bases). CDR1 and CDR2 (germline): SGHRS, YFSETQ. The V end was cut by 2 bases, the J end by 4 bases, with 12 bases between. This CDR3 has 15 residues. Full variable domain (outside the CDR3, taken from reference TRBV5-1 and TRBJ1-4): KAGVTQTPRYLIKTRGQQVTLSCSPISGHRSVSWYQQTPGQGLQFLFEYFSETQRNKGNFPGRFSGRQFSNSRSEMNVSTLELGDSALYLCASSLTGNYNEKLFFGSGTQLSVL.

The CDR3 loop is CASRYRGDTGELFF. The CDR3 DNA reads TGTGCCAGCAGATACAGGGGGGACACCGGGGAGCTGTTTTTT. The chain carries TRBV2 and TRBJ2-2, with 8 bases fitting TRBD1. Germline V CDR1 and CDR2: SNHLY, FYNNEI. There are 14 residues in the CDR3. The V segment lost 6 bases and the J segment 3 bases; nucleotides outside the gene matches: 3. The complete variable domain, with remaining parts taken from reference TRBV2 and TRBJ2-2, reads EPEVTQTPSHQVTQMGQEVILRCVPISNHLYFYWYRQILGQKVEFLVSFYNNEISEKSEIFDDQFSVERPDGSNFTLKIRSTKLEDSAMYFCASRYRGDTGELFFGEGSRLTVL.

The chain carries TRBV5-1 and TRBJ1-1; perhaps TRBD1 as D (6 bases). This CDR3 has 14 amino acids. The germline CDR1 and CDR2 sequences are SGHRS and YFSETQ. The ends were cut back, 3 bases at V and 1 base at J, with 10 bases in the middle. This chain's CDR3 is CASSWDTENTEAFF. The CDR3 bases are TGCGCCAGCAGCTGGGACACAGAGAACACTGAAGCTTTCTTT.

The V call is TRBV13, the J call TRBJ2-3; D is unresolved. Trimming took 5 bases from V and 2 from J, leaving 11 bases between them. The CDR3 consists of 14 residues. Germline assignment: CDR1 PRHDT and CDR2 FYEKMQ (reference sequence). CDR3 region: CASSRRIFTDTQYF. The DNA for the CDR3 is TGTGCCAGCAGCCGGCGGATATTCACAGATACGCAGTATTTT.

The rearrangement uses TRBV5-6 and TRBJ1-2; 8 bases are a match to TRBD1. Germline V gene sequence: CDR1 SGHDT, CDR2 YYEEEE. The length of the CDR3 is 16 residues. Trimming took 2 bases from V and 4 from J; bases not matched to a gene: 10. The CDR3 loop is CASSFNPGQASYGYTF. As DNA, the CDR3 is TGTGCCAGCAGCTTCAATCCGGGACAGGCGAGCTATGGCTACACCTTC.

This clone was seen only once. The genes are TRBV30 and TRBJ1-2, with D unresolved. This CDR3 has 12 amino acids. V was trimmed by 3 bases and J by 7 bases, leaving 12 bases between them. The germline CDR1 and CDR2 sequences are GTSNPN and SVGIG (reference sequence). The CDR3 sequence is CAWSGDHSGYTF. In nucleotides, the CDR3 is TGTGCCTGGAGCGGGGATCACTCTGGCTACACCTTC.

This rearrangement joins TRBV6-1 to TRBJ1-2, with TRBD1 as a possible D gene (6 bases). The CDR3 has 16 amino acids. CDR1 and CDR2 from the germline V gene are MNHNS and SASEGT. V was pared by 3 bases and J by 6 bases, with 20 bases between. This chain's CDR3 is CASSDYSGGQIDGYTF. The DNA of the CDR3 is TGTGCCAGCAGTGATTACTCGGGGGGACAAATAGATGGCTACACCTTC.

This CDR3 is CASSSTGTGAYGYTF. CDR3 in DNA: TGTGCCAGCAGCTCAACCGGGACAGGGGCTTATGGCTACACCTTC. This chain joins TRBV7-3 and TRBJ1-2; 10 bases fit TRBD1. V lost 4 bases and J lost 5; bases outside the gene matches: 7. The V gene's germline CDR1 is SGHTA and CDR2 FQGTGA. The CDR3 spans 15 residues.

This clone has just one count. This chain links TRBV15 with TRBJ2-3; possible D gene TRBD2, 6 bases. Germline-derived CDR1 and CDR2 are LNHNV and YYDKDF (reference sequence). V lost 0 bases to trimming and J lost 4 bases, with 11 bases between them. This CDR3 spans 15 amino acids. Here the CDR3 reads CATSRELRGADTQYF. As DNA, the CDR3 is TGTGCCACCAGCAGAGAATTGCGGGGAGCAGATACGCAGTATTTT.

This chain uses TRBV6-6 with TRBJ2-7; the D gene is possibly TRBD2 (6 bases). V lost 7 bases and J lost 0, with 16 bases in between. The germline V gene encodes CDR1 MNHNY and CDR2 SVGAGI (reference sequence). There are 15 residues in the CDR3. CDR3 region: CASTPSGGASYEQYF. The CDR3 DNA follows: TGTGCCAGCACACCGTCAGGCGGGGCCTCCTACGAGCAGTACTTC.

V gene TRBV7-2 combines with J gene TRBJ1-6, with TRBD1 identical over 7 bases. There are 17 residues in the CDR3. Losses at the gene ends were 5 bases for V and 2 bases for J; bases not matched to a gene: 9. From germline, CDR1 is SGHTA and CDR2 FQGNSA. CDR3: CASSQTRQGAYNSPLHF. The CDR3 DNA reads TGTGCCAGCAGCCAGACGCGACAGGGAGCCTATAATTCACCCCTCCACTTT.